The clone carrying this T cell receptor beta chain was detected many times. Antigen unknown. This sample is part of a study of T cells in Graves' hyperthyroidism and ophthalmopathy. Study-wide context: Sampling of peripheral blood happened at initial diagnosis, prior to any treatment.

Researchers defined stable Graves' hyperthyroidism as no ophthalmopathy progression within 18 months. Newly diagnosed hyperthyroidism patients aged 18 to 65 years had disease lasting under 2 months. The source material, RNA transcripts, was used to amplify TCR beta CDR3 regions. First-round RT-PCR targeting the TCR CDR3 was performed with the HTBI primer set. TCRdb fed the multiplex PCR reads into MiXCR, producing one record per CDR3 protein. Counted here are about 350,000 distinct CDR3 sequences, roughly 13% occurring once; the ten biggest clones make up under 30%. Broader study findings: Ophthalmopathy, which appeared later, was predicted by the model a median approximately six months before onset.

The clonotype comes from a woman aged 30 to 39 with Graves' hyperthyroidism. The material sequenced was blood.

CDR3 coding DNA: TGTGCCACCCTCCGGGGGAACACTGAAGCTTTCTTT. Its translation is CATLRGNTEAFF. The J gene is TRBJ1-1, the V gene TRBV12-3 or TRBV12-4, with D uncertain. The CDR3 covers 12 residues. V lost 10 bases, J lost 1 base, and 10 bases lay in between.